A selection of T cell receptor beta chains follows, all from one sample in a study of blood T cell repertoires in COVID-19. The table came from immunoSEQ multiplex PCR; TCRdb's copy has only in-frame clones and leaves some out. The sample lists about 51,000 clones, around 86% occurring once. The specimen sequenced was peripheral blood. The receptor source for this set is a man over 45 with active COVID-19. The conserved cysteine and the conserved F or W are not part of the CDR3 here. Size is stated for part of the rows, as once, few or many counts, or as a class when the clone is expanded.

abundance: .
v_gene: TRBV2
j_gene: TRBJ1-1
CDR3aa: ASSGIIGGLEAF

abundance: once
v_gene: TRBV6-1
j_gene: TRBJ2-6
CDR3aa: ASSAQASSGANVLT

abundance: .
v_gene: TRBV7-2
j_gene: TRBJ1-5
CDR3aa: ASSLGPQRQPQH

abundance: once
v_gene: TRBV18
j_gene: TRBJ2-7
CDR3aa: ASSPQTREQY

abundance: .
v_gene: TRBV29-1
j_gene: TRBJ2-5
CDR3aa: SVGGGETQY

abundance: .
v_gene: TRBV19
j_gene: TRBJ1-1
CDR3aa: ASSIQGYRAF

abundance: .
v_gene: TRBV19
j_gene: TRBJ1-1
CDR3aa: ASSSPGVNTEAF

abundance: .
v_gene: TRBV5-6
j_gene: TRBJ1-5
CDR3aa: ASSFWRTSNQPQH

abundance: .
v_gene: TRBV6-5
j_gene: TRBJ1-1
CDR3aa: ASRRQSGAAF

abundance: .
v_gene: TRBV7-9
j_gene: TRBJ2-1
CDR3aa: ASSSSGTLRNEQF

abundance: few
v_gene: TRBV11-2
j_gene: TRBJ1-5
CDR3aa: ASSFDPGPNQPQH

abundance: .
v_gene: TRBV6-5
j_gene: TRBJ2-3
CDR3aa: ASTLSGTLTDTQY

abundance: .
v_gene: TRBV2
j_gene: TRBJ2-1
CDR3aa: ATSGGGLAGV

abundance: .
v_gene: TRBV5-1
j_gene: TRBJ1-2
CDR3aa: ASSPRAKDGYT

abundance: .
v_gene: TRBV28
j_gene: TRBJ2-3
CDR3aa: ASSGSGRGYTQY

abundance: .
v_gene: TRBV7-7
j_gene: TRBJ2-2
CDR3aa: ASSPRTGSTGELF

abundance: .
v_gene: TRBV6-2/TRBV6-3
j_gene: TRBJ2-5
CDR3aa: ASSYGQGVRETQY

abundance: .
v_gene: TRBV10-3
j_gene: TRBJ2-6
CDR3aa: AIGPDGGRGANVLT

abundance: .
v_gene: TRBV5-1
j_gene: TRBJ1-2
CDR3aa: ASSTRTGYSGYT

abundance: few
v_gene: TRBV5-4
j_gene: TRBJ1-6
CDR3aa: ASSLSGINSPLH

abundance: .
v_gene: TRBV19
j_gene: TRBJ2-5
CDR3aa: ASSRGPGYQETQY

abundance: .
v_gene: TRBV6-6
j_gene: TRBJ1-3
CDR3aa: ASTGRSSGNTIY

abundance: .
v_gene: TRBV5-1
j_gene: TRBJ1-2
CDR3aa: ASSALNYGYT